Below are 2 T cell receptor beta chains sequenced from a single sample in a study of T cell changes during pregnancy in multiple sclerosis. Sequencing was performed with immunoSEQ multiplex PCR; in TCRdb, only in-frame clones are kept and a portion is missing. The sample shows more than 70,000 clones, over 80% of them seen only once. Source: peripheral blood, taken before pregnancy. The source is a female donor with multiple sclerosis, enrolled in a pregnancy study.

In this sample, this clone turned up once. V and J are TRBV29-1 and TRBJ2-1; the match to TRBD1 covers 9 bases. CDR1 SQVTM and CDR2 ANQGSEA come from the germline V gene. The CDR3 loop spans 20 amino acids. V lost 5 bases to trimming and J lost 2 bases; unmatched junction nucleotides: 22. CDR3 bases: TGCAGCGTTCGAGGGACAGGGCTTTCATTAGCGGCCCCGACCTACAATGAGCAGTTCTTC. Its protein product is CSVRGTGLSLAAPTYNEQFF.

In this sample, this clone turned up a few times. The chain recombines TRBV4-3 with TRBJ2-6; D unclear. Germline-derived CDR1 and CDR2 are LGHNA and YSLEER. The length of the CDR3 is 15 residues. V was cut by 1 base and J by 1 base, with 5 bases left in between. The CDR3 DNA follows: TGCGCCAGCAGCCAAGTACGGTCTGGGGCCAACGTCCTGACTTTC. It specifies CASSQVRSGANVLTF.